This T cell receptor (beta chain) was retrieved from a study of cytomegalovirus exposure and HLA in healthy donors (dated by TCRdb to 2017 to 2019). For context, the study as a whole: An earlier analysis of some 600 of the donors reported 276 Gb of sequence data and 95 million to 140 million unique TCR beta sequences obtained from roughly 170 million T cells. An early release that covered some 640 HLA-typed donors contained approximately 300 gigabases of sequencing data and tens of millions of unique TCR sequences. Of the roughly 400 genotyped donors, 70% to 90% were placed in the genetic ancestry cluster associated with self-reported Caucasian donors. The study aimed to test whether signatures of past pathogen exposure could be identified by cataloging public T cell receptors. The T cell repertoires of 550 to 850 subjects were profiled by immunosequencing and related to cytomegalovirus serostatus. A separate validation cohort of roughly 110 different subjects was used in addition to the approximately 700-subject first cohort. High-throughput TCR immunosequencing, statistical association of individual TCRs with disease status, and machine learning were combined to predict cytomegalovirus infection status. In a later analysis, previously published TCR beta repertoires from 550 to 700 donors were re-analyzed and high-resolution HLA genotyping was added so that TCR occurrence patterns could be studied. In the later analysis, no new phenotypic data were used to find candidate immune exposures; instead, reliance was placed on TCR beta sequences and their occurrence across donors. In an earlier analysis of around 540 of the donors, high-throughput TCR beta sequencing was used to judge whether each TCR beta V gene segment behaved as functional or pseudogenic. Donor age, sex, ethnicity and CMV serostatus were compiled alongside the repertoire data. In a later genetic analysis, genome-wide SNP genotypes for 398 of the 666 donors were used, and that subset was treated as a discovery cohort. Every repertoire in the discovery cohort had been generated on one and the same sequencing platform. HLA typing included class I and class II loci at four-digit resolution. The number of donors typed differed by locus, with roughly 629-640 for A, B, C, DRB1 and DQB1, more than 500 for DQA1, 600 to 610 for DPA1, and approximately 470 for DPB1. Because of strong linkage in the cohort, a handful of DR-DQ haplotypes were treated as single units for association and clustering. Across approximately 400 genotyped donors of the cohort, an average of about 240,000 unique TCR beta nucleotide sequences per donor were sequenced, and roughly 20% of those sequences were non-productive. Study-level results and caveats: Linkage disequilibrium might explain the correlated functional status among segregating V segments, but an unknown experimental factor could not be ruled out. A later genetic analysis reported fewer N-insertions in productive TCRs among donors in an Asian-associated ancestry cluster than the 666-donor mean. The earlier analysis of about 600 of the donors excluded roughly 16 rarely observed V segments, including chromosome 9 orphons, because counts were too low. A later analysis found that TCR association rates varied across HLA loci, with DRB1 alleles showing the most associated TCRs and HLA-C alleles the fewest. V-gene and J-gene trimming of TCR beta chains was associated with a missense DCLRE1C variant in a later genetic analysis, and the association was replicated in an independent cohort. In this cohort, only TCR beta chains were sequenced, and detectable features were limited by the absence of alpha or paired-chain data. In a later analysis, HLA-associated TCR beta chains were found to be more clonally expanded and to have lower generation probabilities than equally common non-associated chains. The authors suggested that the approach could potentially be generalized to other disease states and immunological phenotypes. Presence/absence analyses assumed roughly uniform sequencing depth across donors, an assumption that may not hold. A few of the identified cytomegalovirus-associated TCR beta chains were confirmed in vitro to be specific for cytomegalovirus antigens. According to a later analysis, parvovirus B19, influenza, CMV and Epstein-Barr virus appeared linked to several top co-occurrence clusters. HLA typing was unavailable for some donors at each locus, so association tests used only the typed subset. Across donors, most TCR sequences were observed very rarely, whereas some public TCRs were present in many individuals. In an earlier analysis of a few hundred of the donors, most TCR beta V segments were observed in productive rearrangements about 87% or about 30% of the time, broadly matching IMGT annotations. When HLA alleles, especially DR and DQ, strongly co-occurred, attributing TCR associations to individual alleles was difficult. According to a later analysis, most CMV-associated TCR beta chains appeared to be HLA-restricted, and the HLA associations seemed to be driven largely by CMV exposure. The study gave a list of over 150 TCR beta chains associated with cytomegalovirus. Cytomegalovirus status was reported to be diagnosed by the classifier with high specificity and sensitivity in both the original and validation cohorts. The only immune exposure information available for the cohort was CMV serostatus. Specific HLA alleles were associated with some 15,000 TCR beta sequences at a false discovery rate of 0.05 in a later analysis. A further reported finding was that TCR beta sequences accurately predicted the HLA-A and HLA-B alleles for most subjects in the first cohort. Some IMGT-functional V segments, including TRBV6-2 and TRBV6-3, could not be told apart with the 87-base-pair reads, so those segments were excluded. The sequencing pipeline was judged likely to have produced a cluster of highly shared sequence variants as a technical artifact.

The method was the immunoSEQ multiplex PCR assay. The multiplex PCR relied on a mix of 60 forward primers for TCR Vbeta segments and 13 reverse primers for TCR Jbeta segments. Amplification of the CDR3 region of rearranged TCR beta genes was performed with a multiplex PCR assay on genomic DNA. The Illumina HiSeq System was used to sequence the amplified TCR beta libraries as 87-base-pair reads. The paper's data handling went like this. A later analysis tallied roughly 80 million unique TCR beta chains across the approximately 670 repertoires, and some 12 million of those chains were shared by two or more donors. Raw reads were error-corrected and collapsed into unique sequences by a nearest-neighbor algorithm in which closely related sequences were merged to remove PCR and sequencing errors. V, D and J gene segments were assigned by aligning CDR3 sequences to IMGT reference sequences. Each retained sequence needed at least a six-nucleotide match to both a V gene segment and a J gene segment. A rearrangement was called productive if the CDR3 had no stop codons and remained in frame with V and J, and every other rearrangement was called non-productive. Following IMGT convention, CDR3 was defined as the stretch from the second conserved V-encoded cysteine to the conserved J-encoded phenylalanine. Sequences without an unambiguous match to a single V gene segment were excluded from the earlier analysis of 450 to 750 of the donors. An earlier analysis of fewer than 750 of the donors called V segments functional above 56.7% productive rearrangements and segregating when the between-donor standard deviation exceeded 5%. A statistical classification framework was developed to diagnose cytomegalovirus status using the catalog of TCR beta chain sequences. In a later analysis, TCR nucleotide sequences were compared against IMGT/GENE-DB human TR gene sequences so that V and J genes could be assigned. The TCRdist pipeline was used in a later analysis to assign CDR3 sequences and most-parsimonious VDJ recombination scenarios. In a later analysis, each TCR beta chain was defined by its CDR3 amino acid sequence together with its V-gene family, and reads without a unique V-gene family were excluded. In a later analysis, around 650 highly shared, low-generation-probability nucleotide sequences were removed to address suspected cross-contamination and a sequencing artifact. In a later analysis, a clonal expansion index was calculated for each public chain from normalized within-repertoire ranks of inferred template counts. In a later analysis, generation probabilities were computed with a VDJ recombination model fitted to out-of-frame rearrangements, and the resulting probabilities were checked against IGoR. A later analysis scored TCR-TCR, TCR-HLA and TCR-CMV co-occurrence with hypergeometric tests, applying a repertoire-size bias correction to TCR pairs. In a later analysis, false discovery rates were estimated by permuting HLA or CMV assignments 20 times. A later analysis grouped co-occurring TCRs with DBSCAN, adding TCRdist sequence similarity when clustering within HLA-allele-positive subsets. Repertoires with fewer than 30,000 or more than 120,000 public chains, plus five repertoires with anomalous nucleotide sharing, were excluded from co-occurrence clustering. TCRdb's version of the immuneACCESS table is confined to in-frame rearrangements and falls short of the full clone set. An unresolved V gene accounts for under half of the shortfall where checked; the remainder is of unknown origin. V and J calls and clone size are those listed in that table; D and trimming were worked out from the DNA. The sample table records under 300,000 clones; approximately 84% of these occur just once. The ten largest clones add up to about 2% of the sample.

The cohort was made up of approximately 670 healthy bone marrow donors. All cohort members were sampled while nominally healthy, although unrecorded immune exposures were likely present. The donor was CMV seropositive and was included in the group of 250 to 350 seropositive cohort members. Each donor provided a peripheral blood sample, and peripheral blood mononuclear cells were used for TCR beta sequencing. The Qiagen DNeasy Blood Extraction Kit was used to extract genomic DNA from the blood cell samples. V loses 8 bases of germline sequence and J loses 6 bases, and the interval between the two ends is 14 bases. The CDR3 measures 14 amino acids from cysteine to phenylalanine. The kept DNA is CDR3 alone, 42 bases in frame from the first base. As encoded in the germline V gene, CDR1 is MDHEN while CDR2 is SYDVKM. A remark on this clone: Its antigen is unknown. No base quality information exists; no much larger clone differs at one position.

Material: PBMCs. The sequence derives from a woman in her forties in good health and CMV-seropositive. The V gene is TRBV28 and the J gene is TRBJ2-6, with an unclear D gene assignment. The CDR3 region: CASSVRLEANVLTF. In nucleotides, the sequence is TGTGCCAGCTCCGTGAGGCTGGAGGCCAACGTCCTGACTTTC.